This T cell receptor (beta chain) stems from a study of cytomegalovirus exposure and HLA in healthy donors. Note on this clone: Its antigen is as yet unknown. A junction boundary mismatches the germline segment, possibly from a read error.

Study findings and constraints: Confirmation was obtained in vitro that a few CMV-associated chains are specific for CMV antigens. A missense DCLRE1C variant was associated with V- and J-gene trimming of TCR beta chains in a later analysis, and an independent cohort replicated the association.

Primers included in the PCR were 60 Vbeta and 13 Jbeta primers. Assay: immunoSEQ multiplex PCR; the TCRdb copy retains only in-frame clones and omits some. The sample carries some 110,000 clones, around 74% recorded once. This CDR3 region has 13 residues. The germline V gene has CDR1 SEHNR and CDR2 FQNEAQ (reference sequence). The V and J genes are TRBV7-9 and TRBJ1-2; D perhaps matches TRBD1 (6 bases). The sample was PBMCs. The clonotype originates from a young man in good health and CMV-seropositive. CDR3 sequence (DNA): TGTGCCAGCAGCTCGTATACAGGGAAAGGCTACCCCTTC. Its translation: CASSSYTGKGYPF.